The 30 T cell receptor beta chains below all came from one sample that was sequenced in a study of cytomegalovirus exposure and HLA in healthy donors. The PCR made use of 60 Vbeta and 13 Jbeta primers. Only in-frame clones appear in the TCRdb table, and some are missing; sequencing was by immunoSEQ multiplex PCR. The sample carries over 150,000 clones, roughly four fifths recorded once. The sample comprised PBMCs. These receptors were obtained from a man aged 45-60 years in good health and CMV-seropositive.

V gene TRBV19 combines with J gene TRBJ1-2, with TRBD1 identical over 8 bases. With V trimmed by 4 bases and J by 7 bases, 5 bases remained unmatched. This CDR3 region has 13 residues. Germline V CDR1 and CDR2: LNHDA, SQIVND (reference sequence). The CDR3 sequence: CASSTQGARGYTF. The DNA of the CDR3 is TGTGCCAGTAGTACCCAGGGGGCGCGTGGCTACACCTTC.

The V call is TRBV28, the J call TRBJ1-4, with D maybe TRBD1 (6 bases). The CDR3 loop spans 15 amino acids. Germline assignment: CDR1 MDHEN and CDR2 SYDVKM. V lost 4 bases to trimming and J lost 2 bases, with 11 bases between them. CDR3 in amino acids: CASSSQGSTNEKLFF. The CDR3 coding sequence is TGTGCCAGCAGTTCCCAGGGGTCTACTAATGAAAAACTGTTTTTT.

The V and J genes are TRBV4-3 and TRBJ2-3; 8 nucleotides line up with TRBD2. The CDR3 contains 19 residues. Germline assignment: CDR1 LGHNA and CDR2 YSLEER. The trim removed 0 bases at V and 2 bases at J, leaving 13 bases unmatched. CDR3 sequence: CASSQDPQASGLITDTQYF. Written as DNA, the CDR3 is TGCGCCAGCAGCCAAGATCCCCAGGCTAGCGGGCTAATCACAGATACGCAGTATTTT.

A remark on this clone: One end of the junction fails to match germline, which may point to a read error. CDR3 in amino acids: CASSLEVTSGRNF. The CDR3 DNA reads as TGTGCCAGCAGCTTAGAAGTGACTAGCGGTAGGAACTTC. The chain employs TRBV7-9 and TRBJ2-7, with 9 bases fitting TRBD2. This CDR3 comprises 13 residues. Germline CDR1 is SEHNR and CDR2 is FQNEAQ (reference sequence). Looking up the rest from reference TRBV7-9 and TRBJ2-7 gives the full variable domain: DTGVSQNPRHKITKRGQNVTFRCDPISEHNRLYWYRQTLGQGPEFLTYFQNEAQLEKSRLLSDRFSAERPKGSFSTLEIQRTEQGDSAMYLCASSLEVTSGRNFGPGTRLTVT.

The chain employs TRBV15 and TRBJ2-2; no firm D call. Germline values: CDR1 LNHNV, CDR2 YYDKDF (reference sequence). This CDR3 has 13 residues. V lost 4 bases to trimming and J lost 0 bases, with 3 bases between them. CDR3 bases: TGTGCCACCAGCAACTCGAACACCGGGGAGCTGTTTTTT. It is translated as CATSNSNTGELFF.

The chain carries TRBV11-2 and TRBJ2-1; 14 bases match TRBD2. Germline V gives CDR1 SGHAT, CDR2 FQNNGV. This CDR3 has 15 residues. The ends lost 5 bases at V and 9 bases at J; junction bases unmatched: 6. The DNA for the CDR3 is TGTGCCAGCAGCCAGACTAGCGGGGGGGGAGCTGAGCAGTTCTTC. It yields the protein CASSQTSGGGAEQFF. Using reference TRBV11-2 and TRBJ2-1 for the parts outside the CDR3, the full variable domain is EAGVAQSPRYKIIEKRQSVAFWCNPISGHATLYWYQQILGQGPKLLIQFQNNGVVDDSQLPKDRFSAERLKGVDSTLKIQPAKLEDSAVYLCASSQTSGGGAEQFFGPGTRLTVL.

The rearrangement joins TRBV7-9 to TRBJ2-5, with a tentative D call TRBD2 (5 bases). There are 13 residues in the CDR3. The germline V gene has CDR1 SEHNR and CDR2 FQNEAQ (reference sequence). V shed 5 bases and J shed 3 bases, with 10 bases lying between them. CDR3 DNA sequence: TGTGCCAGCAGCCAGTTGAGGGAAGAGACCCAGTACTTC. The encoded protein is CASSQLREETQYF.

The chain links TRBV7-2 to TRBJ1-4; 9 bases agree with TRBD1. CDR1 SGHTA and CDR2 FQGNSA come from the germline V gene. CDR3 length: 16 amino acids. With V trimmed by 2 bases and J by 14 bases, 15 bases remained unmatched. CDR3 nucleotides: TGTGCCAGCAGCTTAAACTCATTGGGACAGGGACAAGTTCTGTTTTTT. Translated: CASSLNSLGQGQVLFF.

The chain couples TRBV4-2 to TRBJ2-2, with 7 bases matching TRBD1. The CDR3 is made up of 18 amino acids. Germline CDR1 and CDR2: LGHNA and YNFKEQ. V trimming: 3 bases; J trimming: 2 bases; junction bases outside the gene matches: 12. The CDR3 nucleotides read TGTGCCAGCAGCCAGGACATAGGGGGCCAGACTAACACCGGGGAGCTGTTTTTT. Its translation is CASSQDIGGQTNTGELFF.

The V call is TRBV18, the J call TRBJ1-3, with D hard to call. V dropped 6 bases and J dropped 0 bases, with 12 bases sitting between them. This CDR3 region has 15 residues. The germline gives CDR1 KGHSH, CDR2 LQKENI. This CDR3 reads CASSRTADSGNTIYF. CDR3 sequence (DNA): TGTGCCAGCTCGCGTACTGCGGACTCTGGAAACACCATATATTTT.

The chain couples TRBV7-9 to TRBJ2-7, with D tentatively TRBD1 (5 bases). Trimming shortened V by 2 bases and J by 3 bases, and 11 bases separated the two germline ends. This CDR3 contains 14 residues. Germline assignment: CDR1 SEHNR and CDR2 FQNEAQ (reference sequence). The DNA for the CDR3 is TGTGCCAGCAGCTTAACAGGAACGAACTACGAGCAGTACTTC. Its protein product is CASSLTGTNYEQYF.

The V and J genes are TRBV30 and TRBJ1-1; tentative D call: TRBD1 (6 bases). From germline, CDR1 is GTSNPN and CDR2 SVGIG (reference sequence). Trimming cost V 3 bases and J 5 bases, with 10 bases left between them. This CDR3 has 12 residues. The CDR3 nucleotides read TGTGCCTGGAGATCACAGGGAACTGAAGCTTTCTTT. Translated: CAWRSQGTEAFF.

This clone came up a few times. V gene TRBV7-9 combines with J gene TRBJ2-5; the D gene is possibly TRBD1 (5 bases). The V end lost 1 base, the J end lost 3 bases, and 12 bases lay between the germline ends. Per germline, CDR1 SEHNR and CDR2 FQNEAQ (reference sequence). CDR3 length: 15 amino acids. CDR3 DNA: TGTGCCAGCAGCTTAGAACTACCCAGGGAAGAGACCCAGTACTTC. Protein: CASSLELPREETQYF.

This clone occurred a few times. J is TRBJ1-5 and V is TRBV27, with 8 bases fitting TRBD1. V shed 11 bases, J shed 2 bases, and the junction held 11 bases outside the gene matches. The CDR3 has 15 residues. Germline CDR1 MNHEY, CDR2 SMNVEV (reference sequence). CDR3 sequence: CACGTGGRGNQPQHF. The CDR3 DNA reads as TGTGCCTGCGGTACAGGGGGAAGGGGCAATCAGCCCCAGCATTTT.

This chain joins TRBV19 and TRBJ1-1; 7 bases align to TRBD1. V was pared by 4 bases and J by 3 bases, with 2 bases of the junction left unmatched. The germline gives CDR1 LNHDA, CDR2 SQIVND (reference sequence). CDR3 size: 13 residues. CDR3 loop: CASSTQGDTEAFF. The CDR3 DNA sequence: TGTGCCAGTAGTACGCAGGGGGACACTGAAGCTTTCTTT.

This clone has a single count. The chain carries TRBV7-2 and TRBJ2-1, with 12 bases matching TRBD2. V dropped 3 bases and J dropped 6; count of bases not matched to a gene: 9. Per the germline V gene, CDR1 is SGHTA and CDR2 is FQGNSA. This CDR3 contains 17 residues. Written as DNA, the CDR3 is TGTGCCAGCAGCTTCCAACTACTAGCGGGAGGTAGCAATGAGCAGTTCTTC. Translation gives CASSFQLLAGGSNEQFF.

The chain joins TRBV28 to TRBJ1-3; the D gene is possibly TRBD1 (6 bases). Deletions cut 8 bases from V and 4 bases from J, with 15 bases between. Germline loops: CDR1 MDHEN, CDR2 SYDVKM. CDR3 length equals 14 residues. The CDR3 DNA reads as TGTGCCAGCGGGACAACAGGGTTAGGAAACACCATATATTTT. This translates into CASGTTGLGNTIYF.

The chain couples TRBV11-2 to TRBJ2-3, with D tentatively TRBD2 (5 bases). Germline assignment: CDR1 SGHAT and CDR2 FQNNGV. V shed 3 bases and J shed 1 base, with 11 bases lying between them. The CDR3 is made up of 15 amino acids. The CDR3 is CASSLDLAGTDTQYF. DNA for the CDR3: TGTGCCAGCAGCTTGGATCTAGCCGGCACAGATACGCAGTATTTT.

The V call is TRBV28, the J call TRBJ2-1; 7 nucleotides line up with TRBD1. This CDR3 has 15 amino acids. The germline V gene encodes CDR1 MDHEN and CDR2 SYDVKM. Unmatched junction bases numbered 11, after V lost 7 bases and J lost 5 bases. CDR3 nucleotides: TGTGCCAGCATTACCGGGACAGCAAAAGACAATGAGCAGTTCTTC. Its protein is CASITGTAKDNEQFF.

The chain combines TRBV4-3 with TRBJ1-5; D is perhaps TRBD1 (5 bases). Germline CDR1 is LGHNA and CDR2 is YSLEER. V lost 0 bases to trimming and J lost 5 bases, with 14 bases between them. The CDR3 covers 16 residues. As DNA, the CDR3 is TGCGCCAGCAGCCAAGAAGTGTCGGGAGGGGATCAGCCCCAGCATTTT. It translates to CASSQEVSGGDQPQHF.

The rearrangement uses TRBV7-2 and TRBJ1-2, with D unclear. This CDR3 spans 13 amino acids. Germline values: CDR1 SGHTA, CDR2 FQGNSA. The V gene lost 4 bases and the J gene lost 0 bases, with 6 bases spanning the gap. This CDR3 is CASSYKANYGYTF. CDR3 in DNA: TGTGCCAGCAGCTACAAAGCTAACTATGGCTACACCTTC.

V gene TRBV2 combines with J gene TRBJ2-7; D uncertain. V lost 1 base to trimming and J lost 3 bases, with 10 bases between them. CDR1 and CDR2 from the germline V gene are SNHLY and FYNNEI. The CDR3 sequence is 14 residues long. CDR3 loop: CASSEGGRYYEQYF. DNA for the CDR3: TGTGCCAGCAGTGAAGGCGGCAGATACTACGAGCAGTACTTC.

This chain joins TRBV27 and TRBJ1-5; D gene ambiguous. The length of the CDR3 is 14 residues. Germline V lookup: CDR1 MNHEY, CDR2 SMNVEV (reference sequence). Trimming stripped 3 bases from V and 7 bases from J, with 13 bases between. CDR3 coding DNA: TGTGCCAGCAGTTTTGCGGGAGGTGGACAGCCCCAGCATTTT. This sequence encodes CASSFAGGGQPQHF.

The J gene is TRBJ1-3, the V gene TRBV29-1; 7 bases match TRBD1. Germline V gene sequence: CDR1 SQVTM, CDR2 ANQGSEA. The ends lost 6 bases at V and 0 bases at J; junction bases unmatched: 5. This CDR3 has 14 amino acids. The CDR3 protein is CSVGDSLSGNTIYF. The CDR3 DNA reads TGCAGCGTGGGGGACAGCCTCTCTGGAAACACCATATATTTT.

The chain couples TRBV5-6 to TRBJ1-1; 9 bases are shared with TRBD1. CDR3 length: 12 residues. Germline V gene lookup returns CDR1 SGHDT and CDR2 YYEEEE. V was pared by 4 bases and J by 10 bases, with 5 bases of the junction left unmatched. This CDR3 is CASSRDRVSAFF. CDR3 sequence (DNA): TGTGCCAGCAGCCGGGACAGGGTTTCAGCTTTCTTT. Looking up the rest from reference TRBV5-6 and TRBJ1-1 gives the full variable domain: DAGVTQSPTHLIKTRGQQVTLRCSPKSGHDTVSWYQQALGQGPQFIFQYYEEEERQRGNFPDRFSGHQFPNYSSELNVNALLLGDSALYLCASSRDRVSAFFGQGTRLTVV.

V is TRBV9 and J is TRBJ2-1; 10 nucleotides align to TRBD2. Unmatched junction bases numbered 5, after V lost 4 bases and J lost 4 bases. CDR3 size: 15 residues. In germline, CDR1 is SGDLS, CDR2 YYNGEE. The CDR3 spells CASSSGLADYNEQFF. CDR3 DNA sequence: TGTGCCAGCAGCTCAGGACTAGCGGATTACAATGAGCAGTTCTTC.

For this clone: Different DNA sequences within this sample yield the same CDR3. The chain uses TRBV19 and TRBJ2-7; TRBD2 might be the D (5 bases). V gave up 4 bases and J gave up 7 bases, with 11 bases separating them. Germline V gives CDR1 LNHDA, CDR2 SQIVND (reference sequence). There are 12 residues in the CDR3. The CDR3 DNA reads as TGTGCCAGTAGTACGGGGTCGGGTGAGCAGTACTTC. Translated, it gives CASSTGSGEQYF.

The rearrangement links TRBV6-5 to TRBJ2-2, with D perhaps TRBD1 (5 bases). V lost 0 bases and J 9 bases, leaving 8 bases between the germline ends. The CDR3 is 13 residues long. Germline values: CDR1 MNHEY, CDR2 SVGAGI. The CDR3: CASSYSTARELFF. CDR3 DNA sequence: TGTGCCAGCAGTTACTCGACAGCACGGGAGCTGTTTTTT.

This chain joins TRBV2 and TRBJ2-3; 11 nucleotides agree with TRBD2. This CDR3 contains 18 residues. Per germline, CDR1 SNHLY and CDR2 FYNNEI. V lost 2 bases to trimming and J lost 0 bases; unmatched junction nucleotides: 7. CDR3 sequence reads: CASSERASGGPSTDTQYF. The CDR3 DNA reads as TGTGCCAGCAGTGAAAGGGCTAGCGGGGGGCCTAGCACAGATACGCAGTATTTT. The full variable domain, its missing parts supplied by reference TRBV2 and TRBJ2-3, is EPEVTQTPSHQVTQMGQEVILRCVPISNHLYFYWYRQILGQKVEFLVSFYNNEISEKSEIFDDQFSVERPDGSNFTLKIRSTKLEDSAMYFCASSERASGGPSTDTQYFGPGTRLTVL.

V gene TRBV4-2 combines with J gene TRBJ1-3, with 8 bases that match TRBD1. The length of the CDR3 is 15 residues. V dropped 4 bases and J dropped 1; count of bases not matched to a gene: 3. Germline V gene sequence: CDR1 LGHNA, CDR2 YNFKEQ. The CDR3, as DNA: TGTGCCAGCAGCCCAAGACAGGGGTCTGGAAACACCATATATTTT. Its protein product is CASSPRQGSGNTIYF.